The clone carrying this T cell receptor (beta chain) was observed a handful of times. The sample belongs to a study of metastatic and nonmetastatic thyroid tumors. Nobody among the patients had been given any treatment before thyroid surgery. Per the study methods: Built for papillary thyroid cancer, a distant-metastasis classifier drew on CDR3 differences across clinicopathological groups. From the PCR reads, TCRdb re-called clones with MiXCR. The V and J calls shown here were made by TCRdb, not taken from the authors' results. The data hold some 20,000 clones, with approximately 34% observed a single time. This receptor was identified in a female donor with papillary thyroid cancer or a benign thyroid nodule (not recorded which). Some clones in this sample may be carry-over from other donors' samples. Source material: tumor tissue.

CDR3 amino acids: CASRLSETQYF. In DNA form, the CDR3 reads TGTGCCAGCAGGCTTTCAGAGACCCAGTACTTC. V and J are TRBV6-1 and TRBJ2-5; D is unclear. V dropped 6 bases and J dropped 4 bases, with 6 bases sitting between them. This CDR3 comprises 11 residues. CDR1 is MNHNS and CDR2 is SASEGT in the germline V gene.